The next 19 T cell receptor beta chains were all read from a single sample in a study of blood T cell repertoires in COVID-19. Sequencing was performed with immunoSEQ multiplex PCR; in TCRdb, only in-frame clones are kept and a portion is missing. Here the sample spans around 200,000 clones, roughly 80% being singletons. The sequencing sample was made of peripheral blood. These receptors were taken from a man aged 50 or older who had recovered from COVID-19.

The J gene is TRBJ2-1, the V gene TRBV9; TRBD2 matches 11 bases. The CDR3 runs to 14 residues. Trimming cost V 4 bases and J 6 bases; bases outside gene matches: 3. Germline CDR1 SGDLS, CDR2 YYNGEE. DNA of the CDR3: TGTGCCAGCAGCAAAACTAGCGGGAGCAATGAGCAGTTCTTC. Residues: CASSKTSGSNEQFF.

This chain joins TRBV13 and TRBJ2-3; tentative D call: TRBD1 (6 bases). The CDR3 extends over 16 amino acids. Per germline, CDR1 PRHDT and CDR2 FYEKMQ (reference sequence). Trimming took 3 bases from V and 2 from J, leaving 15 bases between them. The CDR3 DNA sequence: TGTGCCAGCAGCTTTTTTGGACAGTACACCACAGATACGCAGTATTTT. It is translated as CASSFFGQYTTDTQYF.

The V and J genes are TRBV18 and TRBJ2-1, with TRBD2 identical over 8 bases. Germline CDR1 reads KGHSH; CDR2 reads LQKENI. There are 15 residues in the CDR3. V gave up 1 base and J gave up 7 bases; unmatched junction bases: 6. The CDR3 region has the DNA TGTGCCAGCTCACCACTAACCGGGAGGGTAAATGAGCAGTTCTTC. Amino acid sequence: CASSPLTGRVNEQFF.

The V call is TRBV18, the J call TRBJ2-7; D may be TRBD2 (6 bases). This CDR3 spans 14 amino acids. V gave up 3 bases and J gave up 0 bases, with 9 bases separating them. Germline CDR1 is KGHSH and CDR2 is LQKENI. CDR3 DNA sequence: TGTGCCAGCTCACCCAGCGGGCACTCCTACGAGCAGTACTTC. Amino acids: CASSPSGHSYEQYF.

The chain is built from TRBV6-6 and TRBJ1-2; possibly TRBD1 for D (6 bases). V gave up 7 bases and J gave up 0 bases, with 18 bases separating them. Germline V gene sequence: CDR1 MNHNY, CDR2 SVGAGI (reference sequence). The CDR3 is made up of 16 amino acids. This CDR3 is CASNTRRDTTNYGYTF. DNA for the CDR3: TGTGCCAGCAACACACGCCGGGACACAACTAACTATGGCTACACCTTC.

This chain joins TRBV28 and TRBJ1-1; the D gene is possibly TRBD1 (5 bases). The CDR3 extends over 15 amino acids. CDR1 and CDR2 from the germline V gene are MDHEN and SYDVKM. V was trimmed by 1 base and J by 4 bases, leaving 13 bases between them. The CDR3 sequence: CASSLSSGYLTEAFF. DNA of the CDR3: TGTGCCAGCAGTTTATCGTCAGGGTATCTCACTGAAGCTTTCTTT.

This clone appeared a single time. CDR3 nucleotide sequence: TGTGCCACTAAGGACAGGGCGGGCACAGATACGCAGTATTTT. Amino acid sequence: CATKDRAGTDTQYF. V usage is TRBV3-1 (or the pseudogene TRBV3-2) and J usage is TRBJ2-3, with 8 bases that match TRBD1. This CDR3 contains 14 residues. Germline V gene sequence: CDR1 LGHDT, CDR2 YNNKEL (reference sequence). V dropped 10 bases and J dropped 1; count of bases not matched to a gene: 7.

The J gene is TRBJ2-1, the V gene TRBV3-1 (or the pseudogene TRBV3-2), with D perhaps matching TRBD2 (6 bases). Per the germline V gene, CDR1 is LGHDT and CDR2 is YNNKEL (reference sequence). The CDR3 contains 15 residues. V lost 4 bases to trimming and J lost 6 bases, with 16 bases between them. CDR3 residues: CASSPAGSGINEQFF. CDR3 bases: TGTGCCAGCAGCCCTGCGGGGTCAGGCATCAATGAGCAGTTCTTC.

The chain employs TRBV3-1 (or the pseudogene TRBV3-2) and TRBJ1-1; no clear D gene. The CDR3 has 14 amino acids. The V end was cut by 2 bases, the J end by 0 bases, with 7 bases between. Germline CDR1 and CDR2: LGHDT and YNNKEL (reference sequence). CDR3 residues: CASSQNSLNTEAFF. DNA for the CDR3: TGTGCCAGCAGCCAAAACAGCTTGAACACTGAAGCTTTCTTT.

V usage is TRBV25-1 and J usage is TRBJ1-1; D is ambiguous. Trimming took 3 bases from V and 11 from J, leaving 10 bases between them. CDR1 is MGHDK and CDR2 is SYGVNS in the germline V gene. The CDR3 has 11 amino acids. CDR3 sequence (DNA): TGTGCCAGCAGTGATCTGGTTCGGGCTTTCTTT. It yields the protein CASSDLVRAFF.

The chain couples TRBV5-1 to TRBJ1-1; D unclear. Between the trimmed V and J ends, which lost 0 bases and 7 bases, there was a span of 7 bases. From germline, CDR1 is SGHRS and CDR2 YFSETQ. This CDR3 region has 12 residues. The CDR3 nucleotides are TGCGCCAGCAGCTTGGATGGCGGTGAAGCTTTCTTT. This encodes CASSLDGGEAFF.

CDR3 in DNA: TGTGCCAGCAGGATTCTAGCGGCCGCTTACAATGAGCAGTTCTTC. This sequence encodes CASRILAAAYNEQFF. V gene TRBV6-5 combines with J gene TRBJ2-1; 7 bases agree with TRBD2. The V gene end was trimmed by 6 bases and the J gene end by 4 bases; junction bases not matched to a gene: 9. The V gene's germline CDR1 is MNHEY and CDR2 SVGAGI. The CDR3 has 15 amino acids.

The V gene is TRBV7-2, the J gene TRBJ2-1, with 10 bases fitting TRBD1. CDR1 and CDR2 (germline): SGHTA, FQGNSA. After removal of 6 bases from V and 6 bases from J, the junction contained 5 bases not matched to a gene. This CDR3 spans 14 amino acids. The CDR3 sequence is CASSRTGGINEQFF. The CDR3 DNA reads as TGTGCCAGCAGTAGGACAGGGGGTATCAATGAGCAGTTCTTC.

The CDR3 here is CASSLGEPGTEAFF. Written as DNA, the CDR3 is TGTGCCAGCAGCTTGGGGGAGCCGGGGACTGAAGCTTTCTTT. This sequence joins TRBV5-6 and TRBJ1-1; D unresolved. V was cut by 0 bases and J by 5 bases, with 11 bases left in between. Germline V lookup: CDR1 SGHDT, CDR2 YYEEEE. The CDR3 has 14 residues.

The sample holds a few counts of this clone. The V gene is TRBV5-1, the J gene TRBJ1-2; tentative D call: TRBD1 (6 bases). The CDR3 is 13 residues long. Germline CDR1 SGHRS, CDR2 YFSETQ. Trimming removed 4 bases at V and 3 bases at J, with 10 bases between. The CDR3 bases are TGCGCCAGCAGCATTTCAGGGGACTATGGCTACACCTTC. This gives the protein CASSISGDYGYTF.

The chain couples TRBV5-6 to TRBJ2-3; the match to TRBD2 covers 7 bases. This CDR3 region has 15 residues. V shed 2 bases, J shed 4 bases, and the junction held 7 bases outside the gene matches. The germline CDR1 and CDR2 sequences are SGHDT and YYEEEE. The CDR3 is CASSLLARRADTQYF. The CDR3 nucleotides read TGTGCCAGCAGCTTACTAGCGAGAAGGGCAGATACGCAGTATTTT.

The rearrangement uses TRBV27 and TRBJ2-1, with 7 nucleotides matching TRBD1. V shed 6 bases and J 5 bases; nucleotides not matched to a gene: 1. CDR3 length equals 12 residues. Looked up from germline, CDR1 is MNHEY and CDR2 is SMNVEV (reference sequence). As DNA, the CDR3 is TGTGCCAGCAGGACAGGGAACAATGAGCAGTTCTTC. Its translation: CASRTGNNEQFF.

The chain joins TRBV6-6 to TRBJ2-7, with a tentative D call TRBD2 (5 bases). The ends were cut back, 3 bases at V and 0 bases at J, with 12 bases in the middle. Per the germline V gene, CDR1 is MNHNY and CDR2 is SVGAGI (reference sequence). The CDR3 length is 15 residues. CDR3 region: CASSYARESSYEQYF. The CDR3 nucleotides read TGTGCCAGCAGTTATGCGAGGGAGAGCTCCTACGAGCAGTACTTC.

This sequence joins TRBV2 and TRBJ2-7; D is unresolved. CDR3 length equals 13 residues. The germline gives CDR1 SNHLY, CDR2 FYNNEI. V gave up 9 bases and J gave up 0 bases, with 12 bases separating them. CDR3 protein: CARQNPSSYEQYF. In DNA form, the CDR3 reads TGTGCCAGACAGAACCCGAGCTCCTACGAGCAGTACTTC.